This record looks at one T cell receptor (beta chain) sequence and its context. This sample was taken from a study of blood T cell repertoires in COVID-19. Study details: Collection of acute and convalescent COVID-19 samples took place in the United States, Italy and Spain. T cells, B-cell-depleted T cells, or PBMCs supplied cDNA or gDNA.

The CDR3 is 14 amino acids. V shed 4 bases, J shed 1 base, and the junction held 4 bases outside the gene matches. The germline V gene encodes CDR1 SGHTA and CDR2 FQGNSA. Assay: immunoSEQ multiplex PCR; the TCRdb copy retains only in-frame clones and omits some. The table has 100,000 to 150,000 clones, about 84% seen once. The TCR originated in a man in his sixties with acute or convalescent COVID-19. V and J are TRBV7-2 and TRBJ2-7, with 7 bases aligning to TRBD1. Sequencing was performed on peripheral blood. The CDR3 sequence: CASSSPGQSYEQYF. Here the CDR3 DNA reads TGTGCCAGCAGCTCCCCGGGACAGTCCTACGAGCAGTACTTC. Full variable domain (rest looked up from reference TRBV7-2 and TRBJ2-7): GAGVSQSPSNKVTEKGKDVELRCDPISGHTALYWYRQSLGQGLEFLIYFQGNSAPDKSGLPSDRFSAERTGGSVSTLTIQRTQQEDSAVYLCASSSPGQSYEQYFGPGTRLTVT.